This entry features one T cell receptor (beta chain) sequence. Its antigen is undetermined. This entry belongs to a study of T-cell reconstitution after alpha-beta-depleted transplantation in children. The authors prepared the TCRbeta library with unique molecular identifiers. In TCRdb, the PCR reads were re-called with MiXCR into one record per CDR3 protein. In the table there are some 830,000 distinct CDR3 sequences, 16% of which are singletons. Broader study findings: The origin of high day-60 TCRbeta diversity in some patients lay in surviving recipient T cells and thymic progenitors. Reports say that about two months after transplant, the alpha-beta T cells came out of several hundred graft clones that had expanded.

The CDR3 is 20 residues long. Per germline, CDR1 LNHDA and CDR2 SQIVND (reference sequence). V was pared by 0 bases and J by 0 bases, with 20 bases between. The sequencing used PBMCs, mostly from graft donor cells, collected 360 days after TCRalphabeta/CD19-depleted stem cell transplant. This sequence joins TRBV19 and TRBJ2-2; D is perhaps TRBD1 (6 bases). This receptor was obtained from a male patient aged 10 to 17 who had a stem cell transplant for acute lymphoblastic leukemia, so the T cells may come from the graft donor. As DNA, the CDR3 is TGTGCCAGTAGTATAGACCTCCTAGGAAGACAGGCGACGAACACCGGGGAGCTGTTTTTT. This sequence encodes CASSIDLLGRQATNTGELFF.